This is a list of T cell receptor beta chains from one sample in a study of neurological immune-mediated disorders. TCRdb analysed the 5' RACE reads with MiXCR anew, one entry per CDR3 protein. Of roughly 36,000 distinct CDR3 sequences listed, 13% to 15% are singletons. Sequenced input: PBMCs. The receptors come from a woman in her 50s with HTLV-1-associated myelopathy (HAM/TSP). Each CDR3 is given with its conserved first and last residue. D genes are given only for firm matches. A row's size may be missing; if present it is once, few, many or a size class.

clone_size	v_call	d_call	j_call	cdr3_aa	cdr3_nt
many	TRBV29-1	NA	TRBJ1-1	CTSSRDWATEAFF	TGCACCTCATCCCGCGACTGGGCCACTGAAGCTTTCTTT
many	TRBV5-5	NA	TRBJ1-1	CASSQVVTRGLGTEAFF	TGTGCCAGCAGCCAGGTGGTAACACGGGGGCTGGGCACTGAAGCTTTCTTT
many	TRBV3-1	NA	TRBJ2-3	CASVSAAATQYF	TGTGCCAGCGTTAGCGCAGCGGCTACGCAGTATTTT
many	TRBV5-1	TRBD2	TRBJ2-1	CASSRSGGGYNEQFF	TGCGCCAGCAGCCGTAGCGGGGGGGGATACAATGAGCAGTTCTTC
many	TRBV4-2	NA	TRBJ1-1	CASSQEPGKNTEAFF	TGTGCCAGCAGCCAAGAGCCAGGAAAGAACACTGAAGCTTTCTTT
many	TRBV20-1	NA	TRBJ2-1	CSAPNIGDYNEQFF	TGCAGTGCACCTAATATTGGGGATTACAATGAGCAGTTCTTC
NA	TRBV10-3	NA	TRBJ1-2	CAISEGPRTPYGYTF	TGTGCCATCAGTGAGGGCCCGCGGACACCCTATGGCTACACCTTC
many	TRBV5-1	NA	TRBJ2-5	CASSLYRDHQETQYF	TGCGCCAGCAGCCTGTACCGGGACCACCAAGAGACCCAGTACTTC
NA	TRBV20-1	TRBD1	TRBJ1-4	CSAPPGQGRANEKLFF	TGCAGTGCGCCCCCGGGACAGGGGCGGGCTAATGAAAAACTGTTTTTT
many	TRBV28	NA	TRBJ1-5	CASSFTNRVDQPQHF	TGTGCCAGCAGTTTCACCAACAGGGTGGATCAGCCCCAGCATTTT
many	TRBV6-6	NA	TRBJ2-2	CASRASQGGTGELFF	TGTGCCAGCAGGGCTAGCCAGGGCGGCACCGGGGAGCTGTTTTTT
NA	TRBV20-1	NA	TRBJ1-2	CSAMSGYTF	TGCAGTGCCATGAGTGGCTACACCTTC
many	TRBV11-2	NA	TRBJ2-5	CASSPAGTGRETQYF	TGTGCCAGCAGCCCCGCCGGGACTGGGCGTGAGACCCAGTACTTC
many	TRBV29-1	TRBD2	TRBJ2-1	CSVALRGLAGGREQFF	TGCAGCGTTGCTCTTAGGGGGCTAGCGGGGGGGCGGGAGCAGTTCTTC
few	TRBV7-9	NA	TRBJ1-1	CASSLESVNTEAFF	TGTGCCAGCAGCTTAGAGTCAGTTAACACTGAAGCTTTCTTT
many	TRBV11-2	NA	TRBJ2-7	CASSSSGGPEQYF	TGTGCCAGCAGCTCTTCTGGAGGACCCGAGCAGTACTTC
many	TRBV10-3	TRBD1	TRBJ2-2	CAISVTGGKAGELFF	TGTGCCATCAGTGTGACAGGGGGCAAAGCCGGGGAGCTGTTTTTT
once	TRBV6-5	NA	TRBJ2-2	CASSYSIRGYTGELFF	TGTGCCAGCAGTTACTCGATTCGGGGTTACACCGGGGAGCTGTTTTTT
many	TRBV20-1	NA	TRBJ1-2	CSARDRSIYGYTF	TGCAGTGCTAGAGATCGGTCTATCTATGGCTACACCTTC
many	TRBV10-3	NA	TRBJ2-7	CAISGDNTQNEQYF	TGTGCCATCAGTGGCGATAATACACAGAACGAGCAGTACTTC
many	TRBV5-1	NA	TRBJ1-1	CASSLFSGLGQNTEAFF	TGCGCCAGCAGCCTCTTTTCCGGACTGGGACAGAACACTGAAGCTTTCTTT
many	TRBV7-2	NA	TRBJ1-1	CASSFSAGANTEAFF	TGTGCCAGCAGTTTTTCGGCAGGGGCGAACACTGAAGCTTTCTTT
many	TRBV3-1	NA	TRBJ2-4	CASSQGPQGSLAKNIQYF	TGTGCCAGCAGCCAAGGACCGCAGGGGAGTCTAGCCAAAAACATTCAGTACTTC
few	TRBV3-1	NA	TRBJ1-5	CASSRQGHNQPQHF	TGTGCCAGCAGCCGTCAGGGTCACAATCAGCCCCAGCATTTT
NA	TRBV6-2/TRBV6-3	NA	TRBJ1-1	CASMQGGTEAFF	TGTGCCAGCATGCAGGGAGGGACTGAAGCTTTCTTT
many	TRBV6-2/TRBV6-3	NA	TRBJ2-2	CASSYSTVGELFF	TGTGCCAGCAGTTACTCCACCGTCGGGGAGCTGTTTTTT
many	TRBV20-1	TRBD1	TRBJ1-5	CSAFGQGFFNQPQHF	TGCAGTGCTTTCGGACAGGGGTTCTTCAATCAGCCCCAGCATTTT